The entry that follows covers one T cell receptor (beta chain) sequence. This clone was counted once. Its antigen is currently not known. It has no much larger one-base neighbor in the sample; base qualities were not kept. Measured from the cysteine to the phenylalanine, the CDR3 is 13 residues long. Only the CDR3 region is kept as DNA, spanning 39 bases read in frame from base 1. The junction carries 12 bases between V and J, which are trimmed by 2 bases and 7 bases respectively. Reading the germline V gene (reference sequence) gives CDR1 LNHNV and CDR2 YYDKDF. The data stem from a study of radiotherapy plus CTLA-4 blockade in lung cancer (dated by TCRdb to between 2018 and 2020). Study-level background: Among enrolled patients, under 20% had an objective response and 31% reached disease control. The research as a whole found: The strongest predictors of response, as reported, were early dynamic changes in blood T cell clones along with a rise in serum interferon-beta after radiation. After treatment with radiotherapy and ipilimumab, TCR clones that originated in tumors expanded in peripheral blood.

Focal radiation therapy combined with CTLA-4 blockade (ipilimumab) was tested in patients with chemo-refractory metastatic non-small-cell lung cancer. Library prep was done by the immunoSEQ multiplex PCR assay. As stored in TCRdb, this immuneACCESS dataset retains in-frame rearrangements with V and J assigned. A fraction of the clones does not appear; measured against another copy, unresolved V genes explain less than half of the discrepancy, and the remainder lacks a known reason. This sample gives tens of thousands of clones in total; roughly 85% of them show up just once. The top ten hold about 9.1% of the sample.

The clonotype originates from a human donor with non-small cell lung cancer who had a complete response to radiotherapy plus ipilimumab. The V and J segments used are TRBV15 and TRBJ2-7; no D segment can be confidently identified. The sequenced sample was peripheral blood, obtained from a patient treated with radiotherapy plus ipilimumab. The CDR3 sequence is CATSRSYAWEQYF. The sequence in DNA is TGTGCCACCAGCAGATCCTACGCGTGGGAGCAGTACTTC.